The 12 T cell receptor beta chains below all came from one sample that was sequenced in a study of cytomegalovirus exposure and HLA in healthy donors. PCR involved 60 Vbeta and 13 Jbeta primers. Assay: immunoSEQ multiplex PCR; the TCRdb copy retains only in-frame clones and omits some. The sample lists around 200,000 clones; roughly 80% were seen once. Specimen: PBMCs. All receptors derive from a man aged 40-55 years in good health and CMV-seronegative.

Notes on this clone: A junction boundary mismatches the germline segment, possibly from a read error. CDR3 nucleotide sequence: TGTTCCAGCAGCTTCTCAGATACGCAGTATTTT. Protein: CSSSFSDTQYF. V and J are TRBV7-9 and TRBJ2-3, with D hard to call. Germline CDR1 SEHNR, CDR2 FQNEAQ (reference sequence). The length of the CDR3 is 11 residues.

This chain connects TRBV13 to TRBJ1-6, with D maybe TRBD1 (6 bases). The CDR3 has 12 residues. Germline loops: CDR1 PRHDT, CDR2 FYEKMQ (reference sequence). Trimming pared 1 base from V and 14 bases from J, leaving 9 bases between. In nucleotides, the CDR3 is TGTGCCAGCAGCTTAGTCAGGGACACCCTCCACTTT. It is translated as CASSLVRDTLHF.

The chain combines TRBV4-1 with TRBJ2-2; D gene uncertain. CDR1 and CDR2 from the germline V gene are MGHRA and YSYEKL. Trimming removed 3 bases from V and 5 bases from J, with 10 bases in between. CDR3 size: 14 residues. CDR3 DNA sequence: TGCGCCAGCAGCCATCCTATGGTGACCGGGGAGCTGTTTTTT. It translates to CASSHPMVTGELFF.

CDR3: CASSPSLGSQETQYF. CDR3 nucleotide sequence: TGTGCCAGCTCACCCTCCCTGGGGAGCCAGGAGACCCAGTACTTC. The chain recombines TRBV18 with TRBJ2-5; D perhaps matches TRBD2 (5 bases). Germline V gene sequence: CDR1 KGHSH, CDR2 LQKENI. CDR3 length: 15 amino acids. V lost 3 bases to trimming and J lost 5 bases, with 16 bases between them.

This clone appeared a single time. The chain uses TRBV4-1 and TRBJ1-2; D gene ambiguous. Trimming took 0 bases from V and 2 from J, leaving 7 bases between them. There are 14 residues in the CDR3. Germline CDR1 MGHRA, CDR2 YSYEKL. CDR3 loop: CASSQDYRNYGYTF. In DNA form, the CDR3 reads TGCGCCAGCAGCCAAGATTACAGAAACTATGGCTACACCTTC.

The chain recombines TRBV5-1 with TRBJ2-2; 9 bases are a match to TRBD2. V gave up 1 base and J gave up 5 bases; unmatched junction bases: 3. Per the germline V gene, CDR1 is SGHRS and CDR2 is YFSETQ. The CDR3 is 15 amino acids. CDR3 residues: CASSLRLAETGELFF. CDR3 bases: TGCGCCAGCAGCTTGAGACTAGCGGAGACCGGGGAGCTGTTTTTT.

This chain uses TRBV28 with TRBJ2-7; D not resolved. CDR1 and CDR2 from the germline V gene are MDHEN and SYDVKM. Trimming pared 5 bases from V and 5 bases from J, leaving 7 bases between. The CDR3 contains 11 residues. CDR3 protein: CASSPRNEQYF. CDR3 DNA: TGTGCCAGCAGTCCCAGAAACGAGCAGTACTTC.

The chain combines TRBV9 with TRBJ2-1; 7 bases fit TRBD2. This CDR3 comprises 15 residues. Per germline, CDR1 SGDLS and CDR2 YYNGEE. Trimming took 0 bases from V and 7 from J; bases not matched to a gene: 7. CDR3 nucleotides: TGTGCCAGCAGCGTAGTTGGCGGGGGTCTAAATGAGCAGTTCTTC. It yields the protein CASSVVGGGLNEQFF.

The V and J genes are TRBV21-1 and TRBJ1-3; the table's D gene call, TRBD1, was not cross checked with the DNA. TRBV21-1 is a pseudogene. The CDR3 sequence is 18 residues long. The CDR3 DNA follows: TGTGCCAGCAGCAAAGTGGAGGACAGGGTCTCTCCTGGAAACACCATATATTTT. Its protein is CASSKVEDRVSPGNTIYF.

This clone showed up just a few times. V gene TRBV19 combines with J gene TRBJ2-3, with D possibly being TRBD2 (5 bases). Germline CDR1 LNHDA, CDR2 SQIVND (reference sequence). V was cut by 10 bases and J by 4 bases, with 18 bases left in between. The CDR3 spans 14 residues. The CDR3 loop reads CATQAGLSPDTQYF. CDR3 DNA sequence: TGTGCCACTCAGGCAGGACTTAGCCCAGATACGCAGTATTTT.

The sample holds a few counts of this clone. The J gene is TRBJ1-3, the V gene TRBV4-1; D uncertain. This CDR3 spans 13 amino acids. From germline, CDR1 is MGHRA and CDR2 YSYEKL. V lost 4 bases, J lost 4 bases, and 8 bases lay in between. The CDR3 region is CASSPQAGNTIYF. The CDR3 DNA follows: TGCGCCAGCAGCCCCCAAGCGGGAAACACCATATATTTT.

This chain joins TRBV5-1 and TRBJ2-3; TRBD2 matches 13 bases. The CDR3 consists of 17 residues. Germline loops: CDR1 SGHRS, CDR2 YFSETQ. After removal of 4 bases from V and 3 bases from J, the junction contained 8 bases not matched to a gene. CDR3 amino acids: CASSTGLAGVTTDTQYF. The CDR3 DNA is TGCGCCAGCAGCACTGGACTAGCGGGAGTAACGACAGATACGCAGTATTTT.